A selection of T cell receptor beta chains follows, all from one sample in a study of blood T cell repertoires in COVID-19. TCRdb's copy holds only in-frame clones and misses some; the assay was immunoSEQ multiplex PCR. The sample contains about half a million clones, 80% to 90% of which appear only once. The source material was PBMCs or T cells enriched from blood (not recorded which). The receptors were gathered from a woman aged 60 to 75 who had recovered from COVID-19. Both conserved end residues are trimmed from each CDR3. The order of the fields is J gene, V gene, clone size, CDR3 length, CDR3 protein. The size field is filled for only some rows; it gives once, few, many or a size class.

J gene: TRBJ2-1
V gene: TRBV6-5
clone size: NA
CDR3 length: 12
CDR3 protein: ASSRGSSYNEQF

J gene: TRBJ2-5
V gene: TRBV12-5
clone size: NA
CDR3 length: 16
CDR3 protein: ASGLTRLAEFLGETQY

J gene: TRBJ1-5
V gene: TRBV6-1
clone size: once
CDR3 length: 15
CDR3 protein: ASSERLTGNSNQPQH

J gene: TRBJ2-3
V gene: TRBV7-9
clone size: NA
CDR3 length: 12
CDR3 protein: ASGNRGGTDTQY

J gene: TRBJ1-2
V gene: TRBV24-1
clone size: NA
CDR3 length: 12
CDR3 protein: ATSDTGTGGGYT

J gene: TRBJ1-3
V gene: TRBV2
clone size: NA
CDR3 length: 10
CDR3 protein: ASRLSGNTIY

J gene: TRBJ2-1
V gene: TRBV15
clone size: NA
CDR3 length: 14
CDR3 protein: ATSRGLQGSYNEQF

J gene: TRBJ1-1
V gene: TRBV2
clone size: NA
CDR3 length: 12
CDR3 protein: ASGGVYVNTEAF

J gene: TRBJ2-3
V gene: TRBV7-2
clone size: NA
CDR3 length: 10
CDR3 protein: ASSFGGRAQY

J gene: TRBJ2-3
V gene: TRBV3-1/TRBV3-2
clone size: NA
CDR3 length: 12
CDR3 protein: ASRVAGSTDTQY

J gene: TRBJ1-2
V gene: TRBV6-6
clone size: NA
CDR3 length: 12
CDR3 protein: ASSGRPLTYGYT

J gene: TRBJ2-6
V gene: TRBV24-1
clone size: once
CDR3 length: 14
CDR3 protein: ATSESGSSGANVLT

J gene: TRBJ1-2
V gene: TRBV7-9
clone size: few
CDR3 length: 13
CDR3 protein: ASSLVPDRNYGYT

J gene: TRBJ2-3
V gene: TRBV18
clone size: NA
CDR3 length: 12
CDR3 protein: ASSLLTGLDTQY

J gene: TRBJ1-5
V gene: TRBV4-1
clone size: NA
CDR3 length: 15
CDR3 protein: ASSQTYRDRGLQPQH

J gene: TRBJ1-1
V gene: TRBV5-1
clone size: NA
CDR3 length: 13
CDR3 protein: ASSGGTTANTEAF

J gene: TRBJ2-2
V gene: TRBV6-1
clone size: NA
CDR3 length: 14
CDR3 protein: ASSEGQGVYGGELF

J gene: TRBJ1-2
V gene: TRBV28
clone size: NA
CDR3 length: 12
CDR3 protein: ASRGSRGNYGYT